A single sample gave rise to the 22 T cell receptor beta chains below, sequenced in a study of regulatory T cells in long-lasting Graves disease. Described time point: newly diagnosed GD, antithyroid drugs for less than 3 months. Making the TCR library involved RNA that had been extracted from PBMCs. Assembly of TCR beta libraries relied on iRepertoire HTBI primers together with Arm-PCR of CDR3 regions. TCRdb redid the calling of the multiplex PCR reads with MiXCR, one entry per CDR3 protein. The data show roughly 560,000 distinct CDR3 sequences, roughly 15% seen once. These sequences were also reported in another study, on T cells in Graves' hyperthyroidism and ophthalmopathy.

The source was peripheral blood mononuclear cells (PBMCs), collected at new diagnosis, from a patient treated with antithyroid drugs. These receptors originate from a woman in her forties or fifties with Graves disease.

This clonotype was observed a few times. The chain links TRBV4-1 to TRBJ2-7; TRBD1 might be the D (6 bases). The V gene lost 4 bases and the J gene lost 3 bases, with 10 bases spanning the gap. There are 13 residues in the CDR3. Germline V gene sequence: CDR1 MGHRA, CDR2 YSYEKL. CDR3 coding DNA: TGCGCCAGCAGCCTCTGGGACAACTACGAGCAGTACTTC. It specifies CASSLWDNYEQYF.

This clonotype was picked up many times. In DNA form, the CDR3 reads TGCGCCAGCAGCTTGTACACGGAGGGTTATGGCTACACCTTC. Residues: CASSLYTEGYGYTF. The rearrangement uses TRBV5-1 and TRBJ1-2; D is uncertain. The CDR3 spans 14 residues. V was shortened by 1 base and J by 5 bases, with 12 bases between the two germline ends. Germline-derived CDR1 and CDR2 are SGHRS and YFSETQ.

This clonotype was counted only a few times. The rearrangement joins TRBV5-1 to TRBJ2-3; 8 nucleotides match TRBD2. This CDR3 contains 14 residues. Germline V gene lookup returns CDR1 SGHRS and CDR2 YFSETQ. V trimming: 4 bases; J trimming: 6 bases; junction bases outside the gene matches: 7. CDR3 sequence reads: CASSTGPGGDTQYF. The CDR3 nucleotides are TGCGCCAGCAGCACAGGCCCGGGGGGGGATACGCAGTATTTT.

This clonotype was seen at least ten times. This chain connects TRBV7-9 to TRBJ2-1; D gene unclear. Per the germline V gene, CDR1 is SEHNR and CDR2 is FQNEAQ (reference sequence). V lost 8 bases, J lost 6 bases, and 8 bases lay in between. The CDR3 runs 11 residues. CDR3 region: CASEKSNEQFF. In DNA form, the CDR3 reads TGTGCCAGCGAAAAGTCCAATGAGCAGTTCTTC.

The chain couples TRBV20-1 to TRBJ1-2, with 8 bases aligning to TRBD1. Germline V gene sequence: CDR1 DFQATT, CDR2 SNEGSKA (reference sequence). The V segment lost 1 base and the J segment 1 base; nucleotides outside the gene matches: 8. CDR3 length equals 16 residues. The CDR3 coding sequence is TGCAGTGCTAGAGTTACAGGGGGAGACCTTAACTATGGCTACACCTTC. Translation gives CSARVTGGDLNYGYTF.

This clonotype was detected ten times or more. The rearrangement links TRBV7-9 to TRBJ1-2, with TRBD1 matching 10 bases. The CDR3 runs to 15 residues. CDR1 SEHNR and CDR2 FQNEAQ come from the germline V gene (reference sequence). Unmatched junction bases numbered 8, after V lost 5 bases and J lost 5 bases. The CDR3, as DNA: TGTGCCAGCAGCGTCGACAGGGGGCTGGGGTATGGCTACACCTTC. As protein: CASSVDRGLGYGYTF.

In its sample, this clonotype was seen a few times. V is TRBV6-1 and J is TRBJ2-7; 7 bases are a match to TRBD2. CDR1 and CDR2 (germline): MNHNS, SASEGT. The CDR3 runs to 14 residues. V gave up 9 bases and J gave up 1 base; unmatched junction bases: 9. The CDR3 reads CARRDGGESYEQYF. CDR3 coding DNA: TGTGCCAGGCGGGATGGGGGGGAGTCCTACGAGCAGTACTTC.

This CDR3 reads CASSYLRDRVSTFF. The CDR3 bases are TGTGCCAGCAGTTACCTTCGGGACAGGGTCTCGACTTTCTTT. V usage is TRBV6-2 or TRBV6-3 and J usage is TRBJ1-1, with 9 bases aligning to TRBD1. J lost 12 bases, V lost 2 bases, and 10 bases had no gene match. From germline, CDR1 is MNHEY and CDR2 SVGEGT. The CDR3 is 14 residues long.

The table lists this clonotype with many counts. This chain links TRBV3-1 with TRBJ1-5; D is undetermined. The germline V gene encodes CDR1 LGHDT and CDR2 YNNKEL (reference sequence). The ends were cut back, 1 base at V and 0 bases at J, with 10 bases in the middle. CDR3 length: 16 residues. CDR3 sequence reads: CASSQAPPYSNQPQHF. The DNA of the CDR3 is TGTGCCAGCAGCCAAGCACCCCCATATAGCAATCAGCCCCAGCATTTT.

The chain links TRBV7-8 to TRBJ1-5, with D tentatively TRBD1 (5 bases). The CDR3 runs to 14 residues. The V gene's germline CDR1 is SGHVS and CDR2 FQNEAQ. V lost 5 bases and J 11 bases, leaving 19 bases between the germline ends. CDR3: CASSLGSPGIAQHF. CDR3 bases: TGTGCCAGCAGCCTAGGGTCCCCAGGGATCGCCCAGCATTTT.

This sequence joins TRBV2 and TRBJ2-5; D ambiguous. CDR1 and CDR2 (germline): SNHLY, FYNNEI. CDR3 length: 12 amino acids. V dropped 2 bases and J dropped 7 bases, with 8 bases sitting between them. The CDR3 sequence is CASSELTGTQYF. The CDR3 nucleotides read TGTGCCAGCAGTGAACTGACGGGGACCCAGTACTTC.

CDR3: CASSPGQGPGYEQYF. CDR3 coding DNA: TGTGCCAGTAGCCCGGGACAGGGCCCAGGCTACGAGCAGTACTTC. This chain joins TRBV19 and TRBJ2-7, with 9 bases that match TRBD1. This CDR3 comprises 15 residues. Germline V lookup: CDR1 LNHDA, CDR2 SQIVND (reference sequence). Unmatched junction bases numbered 9, after V lost 6 bases and J lost 3 bases.

This clonotype was detected a few times. A read error may account for a junction end that differs from germline. The chain recombines TRBV11-2 with TRBJ1-5; 9 positions agree with TRBD1. This CDR3 spans 17 amino acids. Germline CDR1 reads SGHAT; CDR2 reads FQNNGV. The DNA of the CDR3 is TGTGCCAGCAGATTAGGGGGGACAGGGATTGGCAATCAGCCCCAGCATTTT. Translating gives CASRLGGTGIGNQPQHF.

This clonotype was seen ten or more times. The CDR3 DNA reads as TGTGCCACCAGGAAGACAGGATCAAGCACTGAAGCTTTCTTT. This translates into CATRKTGSSTEAFF. The V and J genes are TRBV10-3 and TRBJ1-1; D is perhaps TRBD1 (6 bases). Deletions cut 10 bases from V and 4 bases from J, with 19 bases between. The CDR3 totals 14 residues. From germline, CDR1 is ENHRY and CDR2 SYGVKD.

This clonotype was seen repeatedly, ten times or more. V is TRBV2 and J is TRBJ1-1, with D possibly TRBD1 on 5 matching bases. V lost 8 bases to trimming and J lost 4 bases, with 11 bases between them. Per the germline V gene, CDR1 is SNHLY and CDR2 is FYNNEI. This CDR3 is built from 12 residues. The CDR3 region has the DNA TGTGCCAGCGGGTTGGGGGGCACTGAAGCTTTCTTT. This codes for CASGLGGTEAFF.

In its sample, this clonotype was seen many times. V gene TRBV5-1 combines with J gene TRBJ2-1; 11 bases are shared with TRBD1. The CDR3 covers 18 residues. The V segment lost 3 bases and the J segment 9 bases; nucleotides outside the gene matches: 17. Germline CDR1 is SGHRS and CDR2 is YFSETQ. This CDR3 is CASSSNQGGQGVRGEQFF. Written as DNA, the CDR3 is TGCGCCAGCAGCTCTAACCAAGGGGGACAGGGGGTCAGAGGTGAGCAGTTCTTC. The whole variable domain, remainder taken from reference TRBV5-1 and TRBJ2-1, is KAGVTQTPRYLIKTRGQQVTLSCSPISGHRSVSWYQQTPGQGLQFLFEYFSETQRNKGNFPGRFSGRQFSNSRSEMNVSTLELGDSALYLCASSSNQGGQGVRGEQFFGPGTRLTVL.

About this clonotype itself: This may be a read error, as it is one base from a much larger clone. The chain uses TRBV6-1 and TRBJ1-1; a weak D match, TRBD1 (5 bases). The CDR3 runs 16 residues. Germline CDR1 MNHNS, CDR2 SASEGT. The V end was cut by 2 bases, the J end by 0 bases, with 13 bases between. CDR3 nucleotides: TGTGCCAGCAGTGAAACCCAGGGATGCATGAACACTGAAGCTTTCTTT. Its translation: CASSETQGCMNTEAFF.

This clonotype was observed a few times. The CDR3 region is CASSSLEGESGNTIYF. The CDR3 region has the DNA TGCGCCAGCAGCTCCCTGGAGGGGGAATCTGGAAACACCATATATTTT. The V gene is TRBV5-1, the J gene TRBJ1-3, with D perhaps TRBD1 (6 bases). V was trimmed by 3 bases and J by 1 base, leaving 14 bases between them. This CDR3 has 16 residues. Germline values: CDR1 SGHRS, CDR2 YFSETQ. Together with reference TRBV5-1 and TRBJ1-3, the CDR3 gives the full variable domain: KAGVTQTPRYLIKTRGQQVTLSCSPISGHRSVSWYQQTPGQGLQFLFEYFSETQRNKGNFPGRFSGRQFSNSRSEMNVSTLELGDSALYLCASSSLEGESGNTIYFGEGSWLTVV.

This clonotype was counted ten times or more. This rearrangement joins TRBV12-3 or TRBV12-4 to TRBJ1-2, with TRBD1 identical over 7 bases. Trimming cost V 3 bases and J 5 bases; bases outside gene matches: 6. The CDR3 sequence is 14 residues long. The CDR3 region has the DNA TGTGCCAGCAGTTTTCCCGCAGGGGGTTATGGCTACACCTTC. This codes for CASSFPAGGYGYTF.

This chain links TRBV5-5 with TRBJ1-2; no firm D call. In germline, CDR1 is SGHKS, CDR2 YYEKEE (reference sequence). The CDR3 extends over 14 amino acids. Trimming stripped 1 base from V and 4 bases from J, with 11 bases between. The CDR3: CASSLWEGLYGYTF. In DNA, the CDR3 is TGTGCCAGCAGCTTGTGGGAGGGTCTCTATGGCTACACCTTC.

This clonotype came up many times. In DNA, the CDR3 is TGTGCCAGCAGCCAAGCAGGGGGCCAAAACATTCAGTACTTC. Encoded protein: CASSQAGGQNIQYF. The chain couples TRBV3-1 to TRBJ2-4; 8 bases agree with TRBD1. The CDR3 extends over 14 amino acids. The J segment lost 5 bases and the V segment lost 1 base, leaving 1 base of the junction unmatched. The germline V gene has CDR1 LGHDT and CDR2 YNNKEL (reference sequence).

This clonotype was seen ten or more times. The CDR3 here is CASSLEYYRDNTEAFF. CDR3 bases: TGTGCCAGCAGCTTAGAATACTACAGGGATAACACTGAAGCTTTCTTT. The J gene is TRBJ1-1, the V gene TRBV13, with D maybe TRBD1 (6 bases). Germline-derived CDR1 and CDR2 are PRHDT and FYEKMQ (reference sequence). V was trimmed by 1 base and J by 2 bases, leaving 14 bases between them. CDR3 length equals 16 residues.